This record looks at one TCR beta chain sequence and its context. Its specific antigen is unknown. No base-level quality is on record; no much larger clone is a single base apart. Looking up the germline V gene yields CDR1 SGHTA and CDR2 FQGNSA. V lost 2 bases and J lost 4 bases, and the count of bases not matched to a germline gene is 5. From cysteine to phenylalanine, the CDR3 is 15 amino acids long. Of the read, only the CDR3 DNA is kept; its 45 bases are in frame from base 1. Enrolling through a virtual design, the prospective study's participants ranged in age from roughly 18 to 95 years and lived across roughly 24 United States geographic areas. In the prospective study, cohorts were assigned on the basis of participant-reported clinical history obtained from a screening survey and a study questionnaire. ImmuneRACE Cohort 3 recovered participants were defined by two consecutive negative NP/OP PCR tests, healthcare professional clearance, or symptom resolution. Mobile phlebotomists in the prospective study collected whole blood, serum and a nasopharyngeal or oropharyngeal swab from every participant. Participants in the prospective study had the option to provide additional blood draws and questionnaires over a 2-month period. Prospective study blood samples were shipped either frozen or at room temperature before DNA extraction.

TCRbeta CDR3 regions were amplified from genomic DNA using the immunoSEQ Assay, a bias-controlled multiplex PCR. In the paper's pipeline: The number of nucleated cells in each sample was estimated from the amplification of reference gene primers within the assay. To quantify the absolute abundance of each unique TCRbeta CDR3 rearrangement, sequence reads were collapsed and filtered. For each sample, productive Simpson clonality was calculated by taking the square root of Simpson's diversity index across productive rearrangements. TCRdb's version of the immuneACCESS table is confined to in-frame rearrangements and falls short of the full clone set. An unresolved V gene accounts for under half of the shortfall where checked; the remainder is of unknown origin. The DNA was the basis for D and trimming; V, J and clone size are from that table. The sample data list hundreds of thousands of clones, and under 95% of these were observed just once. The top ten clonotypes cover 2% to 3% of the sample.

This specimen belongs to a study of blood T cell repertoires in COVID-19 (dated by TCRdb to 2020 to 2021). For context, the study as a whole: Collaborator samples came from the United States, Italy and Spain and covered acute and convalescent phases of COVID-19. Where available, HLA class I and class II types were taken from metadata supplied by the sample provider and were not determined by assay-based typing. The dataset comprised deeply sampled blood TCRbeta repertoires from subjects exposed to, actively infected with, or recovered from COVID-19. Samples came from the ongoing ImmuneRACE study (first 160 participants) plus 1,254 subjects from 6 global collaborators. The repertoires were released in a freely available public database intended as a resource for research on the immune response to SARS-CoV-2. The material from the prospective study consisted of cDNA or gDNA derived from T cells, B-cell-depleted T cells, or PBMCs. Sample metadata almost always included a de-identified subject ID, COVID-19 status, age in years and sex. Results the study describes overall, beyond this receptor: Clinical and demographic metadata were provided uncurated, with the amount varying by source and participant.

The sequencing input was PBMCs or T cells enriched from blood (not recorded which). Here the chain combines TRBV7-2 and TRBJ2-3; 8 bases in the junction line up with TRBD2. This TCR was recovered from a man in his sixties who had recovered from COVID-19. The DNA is TGTGCCAGCAGCTTATTCGGGGGGGCCGCAGATACGCAGTATTTT. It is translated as CASSLFGGAADTQYF.